This TCR beta chain derives from a study of regulatory T cells in long-lasting Graves disease. Noted time point: newly diagnosed GD, antithyroid drugs for less than 3 months. The TCR library was made from RNA extracted from PBMCs. About 8.8 milliliters of peripheral blood went into EDTA tubes. The TCR beta library used iRepertoire HTBI primers with Arm-PCR amplification of CDR3. As handled by the study authors: Sample data revealed under 75 TRBV and more than 13 TRBJ segments. TCRdb reprocessed the multiplex PCR reads with MiXCR, giving one entry per CDR3 protein. The V and J calls here are based on TCRdb, not the publication. The table has some 490,000 distinct CDR3 sequences, around 12% seen once; the top ten hold approximately 9%. Germline loops: CDR1 GTSNPN, CDR2 SVGIG (reference sequence). With 2 bases clipped from V and 8 bases from J, the junction kept 8 bases outside the gene matches. The CDR3 has 14 residues.

The same specimen was also included in a second study, on T cells in Graves' hyperthyroidism and ophthalmopathy. This second report adds: Aged 18 to 65, the patients had hyperthyroidism that was newly diagnosed and had lasted under 2 months. Researchers ran a first-round RT-PCR on the TCR CDR3 using the HTBI primer set.

The gene calls are TRBV30 and TRBJ1-4; 7 nucleotides line up with TRBD1. The clonotype originates from a woman aged 25 to 39 with Graves disease. Specimen: peripheral blood mononuclear cells (PBMCs), collected at new diagnosis, from a patient treated with antithyroid drugs. The CDR3 DNA reads as TGTGCCTGGAGTAGAGGGGGCGCGGGGGAAAAACTGTTTTTT. It codes for CAWSRGGAGEKLFF.